This entry lists 17 T cell receptor beta chains sequenced from one sample in a study of T cell responses to AZD1222 COVID-19 vaccine. The repertoire was sequenced with immunoSEQ multiplex PCR; TCRdb's copy has only in-frame clones and lacks some. The sample has just under 85,000 clones; roughly 86% are singletons. The sequencing used peripheral blood, collected on day 0 of AZD1222 vaccination. Receptors originate from an adult in good health.

This clone was seen a few times. V usage is TRBV5-1 and J usage is TRBJ2-7; no definite D call. Germline CDR1 is SGHRS and CDR2 is YFSETQ. This CDR3 contains 15 residues. The germline V and J ends were trimmed by 4 bases and 2 bases, with 16 bases remaining between them. The CDR3 DNA sequence: TGCGCCAGCAGCCCTGCCGTTGGGCCCGCCTACGAGCAGTACTTC. Its translation: CASSPAVGPAYEQYF. The variable domain in full, with the rest retrieved from reference TRBV5-1 and TRBJ2-7, is KAGVTQTPRYLIKTRGQQVTLSCSPISGHRSVSWYQQTPGQGLQFLFEYFSETQRNKGNFPGRFSGRQFSNSRSEMNVSTLELGDSALYLCASSPAVGPAYEQYFGPGTRLTVT.

This clone was observed a single time. This sequence joins TRBV2 and TRBJ1-1; D remains ambiguous. V lost 6 bases and J 1 base, leaving 15 bases between the germline ends. This CDR3 comprises 15 residues. Germline V CDR1 and CDR2: SNHLY, FYNNEI. The CDR3 coding sequence is TGTGCCAGCAGGTTGTCGCTTTGGGGGAACACTGAAGCTTTCTTT. Protein: CASRLSLWGNTEAFF.

CDR3 region: CASSLDSHNEQFF. In DNA form, the CDR3 reads TGTGCCAGCAGCTTAGACAGCCACAATGAGCAGTTCTTC. The chain joins TRBV7-2 to TRBJ2-1, with no clear D. The CDR3 extends over 13 amino acids. Trimming shortened V by 1 base and J by 5 bases, and 6 bases separated the two germline ends. Germline CDR1 reads SGHTA; CDR2 reads FQGNSA.

The chain combines TRBV7-9 with TRBJ2-3, with 7 bases matching TRBD1. The trim removed 8 bases at V and 1 base at J, leaving 9 bases unmatched. Germline values: CDR1 SEHNR, CDR2 FQNEAQ (reference sequence). The CDR3 sequence is 15 residues long. The CDR3 nucleotides read TGTGCCAGCTTCCAAGGGGGCGGCCGCACAGATACGCAGTATTTT. It specifies CASFQGGGRTDTQYF. Drawing the rest from reference TRBV7-9 and TRBJ2-3, the complete variable domain is DTGVSQNPRHKITKRGQNVTFRCDPISEHNRLYWYRQTLGQGPEFLTYFQNEAQLEKSRLLSDRFSAERPKGSFSTLEIQRTEQGDSAMYLCASFQGGGRTDTQYFGPGTRLTVL.

The J gene is TRBJ2-1, the V gene TRBV6-2 or TRBV6-3, with TRBD2 matching 11 bases. The germline V gene has CDR1 MNHEY and CDR2 SVGEGT. Trimming took 5 bases from V and 7 from J; bases not matched to a gene: 7. This CDR3 comprises 15 residues. The CDR3 DNA sequence: TGTGCCAGCAGTCCCCTAGCGGGGGGCCAAAATGAGCAGTTCTTC. Translating gives CASSPLAGGQNEQFF.

V is TRBV18 and J is TRBJ1-5, with D perhaps matching TRBD1 (6 bases). The germline CDR1 and CDR2 sequences are KGHSH and LQKENI. The germline V and J ends were trimmed by 6 bases and 3 bases, with 12 bases remaining between them. The CDR3 runs to 14 residues. The CDR3 spells CASSHYRDNQPQHF. The CDR3 coding sequence is TGTGCCAGCTCTCATTACAGGGACAATCAGCCCCAGCATTTT.

The chain joins TRBV12-3 or TRBV12-4 to TRBJ1-1, with D tentatively TRBD1 (5 bases). The CDR3 is 12 residues long. V was shortened by 1 base and J by 6 bases, with 6 bases between the two germline ends. The CDR3: CASSLVGAEAFF. CDR3 coding DNA: TGTGCCAGCAGTTTAGTAGGGGCTGAAGCTTTCTTT.

The chain carries TRBV4-1 and TRBJ1-6, with TRBD1 as a possible D gene (6 bases). Germline values: CDR1 MGHRA, CDR2 YSYEKL. V was pared by 0 bases and J by 6 bases, with 15 bases between. The CDR3 totals 17 residues. DNA for the CDR3: TGCGCCAGCAGCCAAGATCAGGGGCAGGGCCGTAATTCACCCCTCCACTTT. It specifies CASSQDQGQGRNSPLHF.

The chain uses TRBV18 and TRBJ2-1, with TRBD2 identical over 8 bases. Germline V gene data show CDR1 as KGHSH and CDR2 as LQKENI. The length of the CDR3 is 17 residues. V dropped 0 bases and J dropped 0; count of bases not matched to a gene: 4. This CDR3 reads CASSPPRLASSYNEQFF. CDR3 coding DNA: TGTGCCAGCTCACCACCGAGACTAGCGAGCTCCTACAATGAGCAGTTCTTC.

V and J are TRBV5-5 and TRBJ1-1, with D possibly matching TRBD1 (5 bases). V lost 7 bases and J 1 base, leaving 20 bases between the germline ends. The CDR3 is 16 amino acids. In germline, CDR1 is SGHKS, CDR2 YYEKEE (reference sequence). The CDR3 sequence is CASQSRDWPKNTEAFF. The CDR3 DNA follows: TGTGCCAGCCAGTCCAGGGATTGGCCAAAGAACACTGAAGCTTTCTTT.

V gene TRBV5-1 combines with J gene TRBJ1-1; D remains ambiguous. This CDR3 has 14 residues. The germline gives CDR1 SGHRS, CDR2 YFSETQ. V was cut by 0 bases and J by 0 bases, with 6 bases left in between. In DNA form, the CDR3 reads TGCGCCAGCAGCTTGGGGGATATGAACACTGAAGCTTTCTTT. Its protein is CASSLGDMNTEAFF.

This rearrangement joins TRBV6-7 to TRBJ2-2, with 14 bases fitting TRBD2. TRBV6-7 is an ORF; its function is uncertain. This CDR3 region has 16 residues. Trimming took 2 bases from V and 7 from J; bases not matched to a gene: 3. CDR3 DNA: TGTGCCAGCAGTTACAGACTAGCGGGGGGGATCGGGGAGCTGTTTTTT. It yields the protein CASSYRLAGGIGELFF.

The count of this clone is one. The chain has TRBV24-1 and TRBJ2-3; 8 bases are shared with TRBD2. CDR3 length equals 15 residues. Losses at the gene ends were 2 bases for V and 5 bases for J; bases not matched to a gene: 5. Germline V CDR1 and CDR2: KGHDR, SFDVKD. As DNA, the CDR3 is TGTGCCACCAGTGATTCGGGGGGGGAGGGAGATACGCAGTATTTT. Translated, it gives CATSDSGGEGDTQYF.

The chain couples TRBV10-2 to TRBJ2-6, with D tentatively TRBD1 (5 bases). This CDR3 comprises 15 residues. The germline gives CDR1 WSHSY, CDR2 SAAADI. Trimming left V 4 bases short and J 6 bases short, with 13 bases between. Here the CDR3 reads CASSVLGPPANVLTF. The CDR3 nucleotides are TGCGCCAGCAGTGTACTGGGGCCACCGGCCAACGTCCTGACTTTC.

The V and J genes are TRBV6-5 and TRBJ2-7, with unresolved D. The CDR3 has 15 amino acids. The V gene lost 7 bases and the J gene lost 3 bases, with 19 bases spanning the gap. CDR1 is MNHEY and CDR2 is SVGAGI in the germline V gene. CDR3 amino acids: CASTPPGGNYYEQYF. CDR3 coding DNA: TGTGCCAGCACCCCTCCTGGCGGTAACTACTACGAGCAGTACTTC.

The J gene is TRBJ1-3, the V gene TRBV5-1; D is ambiguous. The V and J ends lost 0 bases and 0 bases respectively, with 13 bases between them. The CDR3 runs 17 residues. Germline lookup yields CDR1 SGHRS and CDR2 YFSETQ. CDR3: CASSLAGSRNSGNTIYF. As DNA, the CDR3 is TGCGCCAGCAGCTTGGCCGGTAGTCGAAACTCTGGAAACACCATATATTTT.

The V and J genes are TRBV5-1 and TRBJ1-4; D is unclear. Germline V gene lookup returns CDR1 SGHRS and CDR2 YFSETQ. The CDR3 sequence is 15 residues long. Trimming left V 1 base short and J 4 bases short, with 11 bases between. This CDR3 reads CASSLLPMSNEKLFF. CDR3 in DNA: TGCGCCAGCAGCTTGTTACCGATGAGTAATGAAAAACTGTTTTTT.